Following are 8 T cell receptor beta chains from one sample sequenced in a study of blood T cell repertoires in COVID-19. Produced via immunoSEQ multiplex PCR; TCRdb's table is partial and in-frame only. In the table there are 300,000 or so clones, around 90% of which are singletons. What was sequenced was PBMCs or T cells enriched from blood (not recorded which). Receptors were obtained from a woman aged 25 to 45 who had recovered from COVID-19.

The chain joins TRBV30 to TRBJ1-2; D perhaps matches TRBD1 (6 bases). This CDR3 has 13 amino acids. CDR1 and CDR2 (germline): GTSNPN, SVGIG (reference sequence). Trimming pared 0 bases from V and 5 bases from J, leaving 10 bases between. The CDR3 sequence: CAWSVGAQYGYTF. The CDR3 nucleotides are TGTGCCTGGAGTGTGGGGGCACAATATGGCTACACCTTC.

The chain carries TRBV7-8 and TRBJ2-3; tentatively, D is TRBD1 (6 bases). CDR1 and CDR2 (germline): SGHVS, FQNEAQ. V was cut by 7 bases and J by 2 bases, with 13 bases left in between. The CDR3 loop spans 14 amino acids. CDR3 sequence (DNA): TGTGCCAGCAACCCCAGGGGTCTCACAGATACGCAGTATTTT. Its translation is CASNPRGLTDTQYF.

This clone was counted a single time. This sequence joins TRBV19 and TRBJ1-2; D gene unclear. Trimming shortened V by 1 base and J by 0 bases, and 6 bases separated the two germline ends. Germline lookup yields CDR1 LNHDA and CDR2 SQIVND (reference sequence). The CDR3 is made up of 14 amino acids. DNA of the CDR3: TGTGCCAGTAGTATAGTATCAGCTAACTATGGCTACACCTTC. Residues: CASSIVSANYGYTF.

The V and J genes are TRBV5-1 and TRBJ1-4, with no clear D. Trimming took 0 bases from V and 4 from J, leaving 10 bases between them. Germline lookup yields CDR1 SGHRS and CDR2 YFSETQ. The CDR3 length is 15 residues. Here the CDR3 reads CASSLGGKDNEKLFF. CDR3 DNA: TGCGCCAGCAGCTTGGGCGGCAAGGATAATGAAAAACTGTTTTTT.

This clone turned up a few times. The V call is TRBV18, the J call TRBJ1-5, with TRBD1 matching 10 bases. The CDR3 covers 16 residues. Germline V gene sequence: CDR1 KGHSH, CDR2 LQKENI. V dropped 4 bases and J dropped 0; count of bases not matched to a gene: 3. The DNA of the CDR3 is TGTGCCAGCTCACGGGGACAGGGGCTTAGCAATCAGCCCCAGCATTTT. It is translated as CASSRGQGLSNQPQHF.

The J gene is TRBJ1-4, the V gene TRBV7-9; TRBD1 matches at 9 bases. Germline lookup yields CDR1 SEHNR and CDR2 FQNEAQ (reference sequence). The CDR3 consists of 15 residues. Trimming cost V 4 bases and J 7 bases; bases outside gene matches: 7. DNA of the CDR3: TGTGCCAGCAGCTCCGGACAGGGGCGGGGTGAAAAACTGTTTTTT. Translating gives CASSSGQGRGEKLFF.

The rearrangement links TRBV3-1 (or the pseudogene TRBV3-2) to TRBJ2-1; TRBD2 matches 7 bases. J was trimmed by 5 bases and V by 7 bases; bases with no gene match: 11. The CDR3 covers 15 residues. CDR1 is LGHDT, CDR2 YNNKEL, per germline (reference sequence). The CDR3 here is CASTPAGRFDNEQFF. DNA for the CDR3: TGTGCCAGCACCCCCGCCGGGAGGTTTGACAATGAGCAGTTCTTC.

The rearrangement joins TRBV27 to TRBJ1-1, with D unresolved. The CDR3 has 13 amino acids. With 3 bases removed from V and 3 bases from J, the gap between germline ends came to 8 bases. The germline CDR1 and CDR2 sequences are MNHEY and SMNVEV (reference sequence). CDR3 coding DNA: TGTGCCAGCAGTTTGGAGGCGTACACTGAAGCTTTCTTT. Encoded protein: CASSLEAYTEAFF.